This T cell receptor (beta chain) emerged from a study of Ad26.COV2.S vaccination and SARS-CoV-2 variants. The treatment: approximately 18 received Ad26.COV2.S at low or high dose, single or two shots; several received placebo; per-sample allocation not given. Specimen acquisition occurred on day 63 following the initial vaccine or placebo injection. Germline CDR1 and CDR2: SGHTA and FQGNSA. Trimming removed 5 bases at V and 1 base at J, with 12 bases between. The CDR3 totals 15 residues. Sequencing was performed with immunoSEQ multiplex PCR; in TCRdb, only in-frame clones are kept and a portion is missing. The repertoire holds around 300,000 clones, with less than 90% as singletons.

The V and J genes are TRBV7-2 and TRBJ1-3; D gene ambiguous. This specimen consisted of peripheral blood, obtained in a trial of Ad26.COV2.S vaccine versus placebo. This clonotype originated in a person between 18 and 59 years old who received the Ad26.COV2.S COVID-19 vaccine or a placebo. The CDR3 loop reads CASSQASGSGNTIYF. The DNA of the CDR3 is TGTGCCAGCAGCCAAGCCAGTGGATCTGGAAACACCATATATTTT.